This TCR beta chain was identified in a study of blood T cell repertoires in COVID-19 (dated by TCRdb to about 2020). About the study as a whole: The collaborator samples originated in the United States, Italy and Spain and spanned the acute and convalescent phases of COVID-19. The prospective study material was composed of cDNA or gDNA derived from T cells, B-cell-depleted T cells, or PBMCs. Subjects who had been exposed to COVID-19, were actively infected with it, or had recovered from it provided the deeply sampled blood TCRbeta repertoires that made up the dataset. The repertoires were released in a freely available public database meant as a resource for research on the immune response to SARS-CoV-2. The samples were drawn from the first 160 participants of the ongoing ImmuneRACE study and from 950 to 1,500 subjects provided by 6 global collaborators. Nearly every sample came with metadata listing a de-identified subject ID, COVID-19 status, age in years and sex. Where available, HLA class I and class II types were obtained from metadata supplied by the sample provider rather than from assay-based typing. Study-wide conclusions, independent of this receptor: How much clinical and demographic metadata was included differed by source and by participant, and the metadata was provided uncurated.

At one collaborating source in Seattle, patients were enrolled during active infection and were followed longitudinally through the course of disease. Collaborating institutions collected whole blood in K2EDTA tubes following their own protocols. For TCRbeta analysis, collaborators shipped samples as frozen whole blood, isolated PBMCs, or DNA extracted from either of those sample types. This clone was counted between two and nine times. Its antigen target is currently unknown. No base quality values were provided; no much bigger clone lies one nucleotide off. The CDR3 numbers 12 residues from cysteine through phenylalanine. Only the CDR3 part of the read is kept: 36 bases, read in frame from the first base. The germline V gene specifies MDHEN as CDR1 and SYDVKM as CDR2. V was cut back by 7 bases and J by 7 bases, leaving a gap of 10 bases between them. TCRbeta CDR3 regions were amplified from genomic DNA by means of the immunoSEQ Assay, a bias-controlled multiplex PCR. On the authors' methods: Nucleated cell counts per sample were estimated from amplification of reference gene primers within the assay. To quantify the absolute abundance of each unique TCRbeta CDR3 rearrangement, sequence reads were collapsed and filtered. For each sample, productive Simpson clonality was calculated as the square root of Simpson's diversity index across productive rearrangements. As stored in TCRdb, this immuneACCESS dataset retains in-frame rearrangements with V and J assigned. A fraction of the clones does not appear; measured against another copy, unresolved V genes explain less than half of the discrepancy, and the remainder lacks a known reason. D and trimming come from the DNA, and the V and J calls and clone size come from that table. Counted in this sample were fewer than 300,000 clones; just under 90% of them appeared once. Just under 6.5% of the sample lies in the top ten.

Sequenced material: peripheral blood. The sequence links TRBV28 to TRBJ2-2; the best D guess is TRBD1, with 5 bases matching. The clonotype was recovered from a woman between 45 and 60 years old with COVID-19, enrolled during active disease. The CDR3 region reads CASKKQGGELFF. In nucleotide form, the sequence is TGTGCCAGCAAAAAGCAGGGCGGGGAGCTGTTTTTT.